This is a list of T cell receptor beta chains from one sample in a study of identical twins. TCRdb re-called the 5' RACE reads through MiXCR, storing one row per CDR3 protein. The data hold a few hundred thousand distinct CDR3 sequences, with 9.5% to 10% observed a single time. Separately, the same data were catalogued under a study of yellow fever vaccine responses in identical twins.

Sequenced sample: PBMCs. Every receptor here comes from a woman under 30 in good health. Each CDR3 is given with its conserved first and last residue. The D gene is left open where the match is weak. The size entry is marked missing in some rows and otherwise reads once, few, many or a size class.

>TRBV14|NA|TRBJ1-1|NA
TGTGCCAGCAGCCAAGTCTTCGGAGCCACTGAAGCTTTCTTT
CASSQVFGATEAFF
>TRBV5-1|TRBD2|TRBJ2-3|few
TGCGCCACCTCCATTGGGACTAGCGGGAGGACGGGAGATACGCAGTATTTT
CATSIGTSGRTGDTQYF
>TRBV7-2|TRBD2|TRBJ2-5|few
TGTGCCAGCAGCTCAGCCGGGGGGGCCCAGTACTTC
CASSSAGGAQYF
>TRBV28|TRBD2|TRBJ2-3|NA
TGTGCCAGCAGAGCTAGCGGGCCCCTAAGCACAGATACGCAGTATTTT
CASRASGPLSTDTQYF
>TRBV3-1|NA|TRBJ2-6|few
TGTGCCAGCAGCCATTCTCAGAAAAGGGACTCTGGGGCCAACGTCCTGACTTTC
CASSHSQKRDSGANVLTF
>TRBV11-2|TRBD2|TRBJ2-7|many
TGTGCCAGCAGCTTATATCGCTCCGACGTTAGCGGGAAAACCTACGAGCAGTACTTC
CASSLYRSDVSGKTYEQYF
>TRBV7-2|NA|TRBJ2-7|NA
TGTGCCAGCAGCAGTAATAGCTGGAAAGAGCAGTACTTC
CASSSNSWKEQYF
>TRBV15|TRBD2|TRBJ2-1|NA
TGTGCCACCAGCAGGGATACCGGACTAGCGGGTTACTCCTACAATGAGCAGTTCTTC
CATSRDTGLAGYSYNEQFF
>TRBV12-3/TRBV12-4|TRBD2|TRBJ2-7|many
TGTGCCAGCAGCCGTGGTAGCGGGGACCCCTACGAGCAGTACTTC
CASSRGSGDPYEQYF
>TRBV9|TRBD1|TRBJ2-6|few
TGTGCCAGCAGCCCCCGGGACAGGGGGACCAACGTCCTGACTTTC
CASSPRDRGTNVLTF
>TRBV20-1|NA|TRBJ2-5|NA
TGCAGTGCTCCACCCGTTACCCAGTACTTC
CSAPPVTQYF
>TRBV18|NA|TRBJ2-1|few
TGTGCCAGCTCACCACCGGATATGTCCGGGACTTTCTATGAGCAGTTCTTC
CASSPPDMSGTFYEQFF
>TRBV3-1|NA|TRBJ2-5|NA
TGTGCCAGCAGCCCTCGGGGGTGGGACTTCAAAGAGACCCAGTACTTC
CASSPRGWDFKETQYF
>TRBV2|NA|TRBJ2-1|few
TGTGCCAGCAGTGAAGGACCAAAAGCGTACAATGAGCAGTTCTTC
CASSEGPKAYNEQFF
>TRBV30|NA|TRBJ1-4|NA
TGTGCCTGGGATACAGGTTCCAATGAAAAACTGTTTTTT
CAWDTGSNEKLFF
>TRBV6-5|TRBD1|TRBJ2-7|few
TGTGCCAGCAGTTACTCGACAGGGTTGGGCGAGCAGTACTTC
CASSYSTGLGEQYF
>TRBV14|TRBD2|TRBJ2-7|few
TGTGCCAGCAGCCGGTCTAGCGGGAACTCCTACGAGCAGTACTTC
CASSRSSGNSYEQYF
>TRBV29-1|NA|TRBJ2-7|NA
TGCAGCGTTGTGAGCAGTTCTACCTACGAGCAGTACTTC
CSVVSSSTYEQYF
>TRBV29-1|NA|TRBJ1-1|NA
TGCAGCGTTGAAGATCCGGCTTCCGCTTTCTTT
CSVEDPASAFF
>TRBV12-3/TRBV12-4|NA|TRBJ1-2|many
TGTGCCAGCAGTTCGACGGCAAGGGACTATGGCTACACCTTC
CASSSTARDYGYTF
>TRBV15|NA|TRBJ2-5|many
TGTGCCACCAGCAGAGATCCTGGATCCCAAGAGACCCAGTACTTC
CATSRDPGSQETQYF
>TRBV24-1|NA|TRBJ1-2|NA
TGTGCCACCAGTGTATCAGGGTCCTATGGCTACACCTTC
CATSVSGSYGYTF
>TRBV4-1|TRBD2|TRBJ2-2|NA
TGCGCCAGCGGCCAAATGGGGGGGACTTCCACCGGGGAGCTGTTTTTT
CASGQMGGTSTGELFF
>TRBV29-1|TRBD1|TRBJ2-2|NA
TGCAGCGCTAACAGGGGTGGGACCGGGGAGCTGTTTTTT
CSANRGGTGELFF
>TRBV29-1|TRBD1|TRBJ2-7|NA
TGCAGCGTTGTAGGGACAGGGTCACCCTACGAGCAGTACTTC
CSVVGTGSPYEQYF
>TRBV11-2|NA|TRBJ2-1|NA
TGTGCCAGCAGCTTCCTCCGAACCTACAATGAGCAGTTCTTC
CASSFLRTYNEQFF
>TRBV3-1|TRBD2|TRBJ2-1|NA
TGTGCCACCTCCGGGGGGGTAGCTTCTAGGTCCTACAATGAGCAGTTCTTC
CATSGGVASRSYNEQFF
>TRBV24-1|NA|TRBJ2-1|few
TGTGCCACCTCCCAAGACAGCTACAATGAGCAGTTCTTC
CATSQDSYNEQFF
>TRBV12-3/TRBV12-4|TRBD1|TRBJ1-1|many
TGTGCCAGCAGTGCCGACAGGGGAGCTTTCTTT
CASSADRGAFF
>TRBV20-1|TRBD2|TRBJ2-1|few
TGCAGTGCTAGCGAGGCCAGCGGGGGGCCGGGTGAGCAGTTCTTC
CSASEASGGPGEQFF
>TRBV7-2|NA|TRBJ2-7|many
TGTGCCAGCAGCTTAGGAGGGGTACTTTCCTACGAGCAGTACTTC
CASSLGGVLSYEQYF
>TRBV6-2/TRBV6-3|NA|TRBJ2-1|many
TGTGCCAGCAGTTTTACTTACAATGAGCAGTTCTTC
CASSFTYNEQFF
>TRBV30|TRBD1|TRBJ1-1|few
TGTGCCGAAAGGGACAGGAGCTATTCTGAAGCTTTCTTT
CAERDRSYSEAFF
>TRBV20-1|NA|TRBJ1-6|many
TGCAGTGCTAGAGAGGCCGGTACTTCACCCCTCCACTTT
CSAREAGTSPLHF
>TRBV2|TRBD2|TRBJ2-1|NA
TGTGCCAGCAGTGAAAGGCGGGAGTCCCACAATGAGCAGTTCTTC
CASSERRESHNEQFF
>TRBV6-1|TRBD1|TRBJ1-3|few
TGTGCCAGCAGTGAACGGGGCGGGGGGACAGGGTCTGGAAACACCATATATTTT
CASSERGGGTGSGNTIYF
>TRBV7-2|NA|TRBJ2-3|many
TGTGCCAGCAGCTCAACTATGGACTCCACAGATACGCAGTATTTT
CASSSTMDSTDTQYF
>TRBV7-3|NA|TRBJ2-3|many
TGTGCCAGCAGCTTAAGGGGCCAAGCTACGCAGTATTTT
CASSLRGQATQYF
>TRBV3-1|NA|TRBJ2-5|many
TGTGCCAGCAGCCAAACGGAAGAGACCCAGTACTTC
CASSQTEETQYF
>TRBV4-3|TRBD1|TRBJ1-5|few
TGCGCCAGCAGCCAAGATACAGGGGATAGCAATCAGCCCCAGCATTTT
CASSQDTGDSNQPQHF
>TRBV5-4|TRBD1|TRBJ2-1|NA
TGTGCCAGCAGCCCATCGGGGACAGGGGCATACAATGAGCAGTTCTTC
CASSPSGTGAYNEQFF
>TRBV28|TRBD2|TRBJ2-7|few
TGTGCCAGCAGGGGGGGGGGAGTCATCATACGCGAGCAGTACTTC
CASRGGGVIIREQYF
>TRBV4-3|TRBD2|TRBJ2-7|few
TGCGCCAGCAGCCAAGATCCGACTAGCCGTCCTTACGAGCAGTACTTC
CASSQDPTSRPYEQYF
>TRBV7-9|NA|TRBJ2-1|few
TGTGCCAGCAGCCCGCGGGACAACGACTTCAACAATGAGCAGTTCTTC
CASSPRDNDFNNEQFF
>TRBV27|NA|TRBJ2-1|many
TGTGCCAGCAGCCCCAGCCAGAGCTCCTACAATGAGCAGTTCTTC
CASSPSQSSYNEQFF
>TRBV3-1|TRBD2|TRBJ2-7|many
TGTGCCAGCAGCCAGACTAGCGGGAGGCTCGAGCAGTACTTC
CASSQTSGRLEQYF
>TRBV7-9|NA|TRBJ2-7|NA
TGTGCCAGCAGGGACGGGGACGGCCGCTACGAGCAGTACTTC
CASRDGDGRYEQYF